Below, 5 T cell receptor beta chains from the same sample are listed, as sequenced in a study of blood T cell repertoires in COVID-19. Using immunoSEQ multiplex PCR, the repertoire was profiled, and TCRdb retains in-frame clones only, with some absent. Of roughly 150,000 clones listed, over 75% are singletons. Sequenced material: peripheral blood. The receptors derive from a human donor in a cohort sampled during active COVID-19.

The V gene is TRBV19, the J gene TRBJ2-2; TRBD2 matches at 9 bases. This CDR3 is 15 amino acids long. CDR1 LNHDA and CDR2 SQIVND come from the germline V gene (reference sequence). The ends lost 7 bases at V and 1 base at J; junction bases unmatched: 4. CDR3 bases: TGTGCCAGTAAGGCTAGCGGGAAGAACACCGGGGAGCTGTTTTTT. This sequence encodes CASKASGKNTGELFF.

V is TRBV7-3 and J is TRBJ2-3; the D gene is possibly TRBD2 (5 bases). There are 15 residues in the CDR3. The V end lost 5 bases, the J end lost 1 base, and 13 bases lay between the germline ends. Germline V gives CDR1 SGHTA, CDR2 FQGTGA. CDR3 coding DNA: TGTGCCAGCAGCGGAGGCCCAGGCGGCACAGATACGCAGTATTTT. Translated, it gives CASSGGPGGTDTQYF. The entire variable domain, with the rest obtained from reference TRBV7-3 and TRBJ2-3, is as follows: GAGVSQTPSNKVTEKGKYVELRCDPISGHTALYWYRQSLGQGPEFLIYFQGTGAADDSGLPNDRFFAVRPEGSVSTLKIQRTERGDSAVYLCASSGGPGGTDTQYFGPGTRLTVL.

V gene TRBV7-2 combines with J gene TRBJ1-4, with 9 bases matching TRBD1. Looked up from germline, CDR1 is SGHTA and CDR2 is FQGNSA. The CDR3 has 15 amino acids. Trimming at V came to 0 bases and at J to 6 bases, leaving 2 bases not matched to a gene. The CDR3 nucleotides are TGTGCCAGCAGCTTAGCGGGACAGGGTTATGAAAAACTGTTTTTT. Translation gives CASSLAGQGYEKLFF.

The chain carries TRBV4-1 and TRBJ1-1, with TRBD1 as a possible D gene (5 bases). The germline gives CDR1 MGHRA, CDR2 YSYEKL. This CDR3 region has 15 residues. Trimming took off 9 bases at V and 0 bases at J, with 17 bases between the two ends. The CDR3 reads CASRGGVEMNTEAFF. The CDR3 DNA is TGCGCCAGTAGGGGAGGAGTAGAAATGAACACTGAAGCTTTCTTT.

V is TRBV27 and J is TRBJ1-4; the D gene is possibly TRBD1 (5 bases). The germline CDR1 and CDR2 sequences are MNHEY and SMNVEV (reference sequence). The CDR3 has 14 amino acids. Trimming took 6 bases from V and 3 from J, leaving 11 bases between them. The CDR3 DNA sequence: TGTGCCAGCAGAGGTACAGGACCTAATGAAAAACTGTTTTTT. This gives the protein CASRGTGPNEKLFF.